One and the same sample provided the 15 T cell receptor beta chains below, sequenced in a study of T cell responses to AZD1222 COVID-19 vaccine. TCRdb's copy holds only in-frame clones and misses some; the assay was immunoSEQ multiplex PCR. Of 72,000 or so clones listed, roughly 85% are singletons. This specimen was peripheral blood, taken on day 0 of AZD1222 vaccination. The receptors come from an adult in good health.

V and J are TRBV21-1 and TRBJ2-1; the DNA was not used to check the table's D call, TRBD1. TRBV21-1 is a pseudogene segment. There are 17 residues in the CDR3. In DNA form, the CDR3 reads TGTGCCAGCAGCGAAAAACGGACAGGGTTTACCTACAATGAGCAGTTCTTC. This encodes CASSEKRTGFTYNEQFF.

This rearrangement joins TRBV12-3 or TRBV12-4 to TRBJ1-3; D gene unclear. Trimming took 1 base from V and 12 from J, leaving 10 bases between them. This CDR3 contains 12 residues. The CDR3 here is CASSLGRALIYF. The CDR3 bases are TGTGCCAGCAGTTTAGGCCGGGCCCTCATATATTTT.

The chain links TRBV7-2 to TRBJ2-3; 9 bases map to TRBD2. The CDR3 is made up of 16 amino acids. J lost 6 bases, V lost 1 base, and 8 bases had no gene match. Germline V lookup: CDR1 SGHTA, CDR2 FQGNSA. The CDR3 sequence: CASSLVGGRAGDTQYF. CDR3 bases: TGTGCCAGCAGCTTAGTAGGCGGGAGGGCCGGGGATACGCAGTATTTT.

The rearrangement links TRBV6-1 to TRBJ1-1; D possibly corresponds to TRBD1 (5 bases). V lost 2 bases and J 0 bases, leaving 13 bases between the germline ends. Per the germline V gene, CDR1 is MNHNS and CDR2 is SASEGT. This CDR3 region has 16 residues. CDR3 DNA sequence: TGTGCCAGCAGTGAAAGGGGACTTTGGATGAACACTGAAGCTTTCTTT. Its protein product is CASSERGLWMNTEAFF.

This clone is a singleton in its sample. The chain links TRBV9 to TRBJ2-5; 16 bases agree with TRBD2. CDR3 length: 17 amino acids. The germline V gene has CDR1 SGDLS and CDR2 YYNGEE. V shed 2 bases, J shed 5 bases, and the junction held 6 bases outside the gene matches. The CDR3 bases are TGTGCCAGCAGCGTTTCGGGACTAGCGGGGGGGTACGAGACCCAGTACTTC. Protein sequence: CASSVSGLAGGYETQYF.

This clone showed up just a few times. The chain employs TRBV27 and TRBJ1-2; D perhaps matches TRBD1 (6 bases). The CDR3 spans 15 residues. Germline CDR1 reads MNHEY; CDR2 reads SMNVEV (reference sequence). The V gene lost 4 bases and the J gene lost 3 bases, with 15 bases spanning the gap. Here the CDR3 reads CASSSGPRGHYGYTF. The CDR3, as DNA: TGTGCCAGCAGTTCCGGACCCAGGGGCCACTATGGCTACACCTTC.

This clone was seen only once. The chain has TRBV7-6 and TRBJ1-1; D is uncertain. V lost 1 base and J 0 bases, leaving 18 bases between the germline ends. CDR1 and CDR2 (germline): SGHVS, FNYEAQ. This CDR3 region has 18 residues. For the CDR3, the DNA is TGTGCCAGCAGCTTAGAGGGTTTGAGAGGTCAGATGAACACTGAAGCTTTCTTT. This codes for CASSLEGLRGQMNTEAFF. Combining the CDR3 with reference TRBV7-6 and TRBJ1-1 gives the whole variable domain GAGVSQSPRYKVTKRGQDVALRCDPISGHVSLYWYRQALGQGPEFLTYFNYEAQQDKSGLPNDRFSAERPEGSISTLTIQRTEQRDSAMYRCASSLEGLRGQMNTEAFFGQGTRLTVV.

This clone was observed a handful of times. The chain combines TRBV30 with TRBJ2-5; TRBD1 matches 8 bases. The CDR3 contains 14 residues. Per the germline V gene, CDR1 is GTSNPN and CDR2 is SVGIG (reference sequence). J was trimmed by 3 bases and V by 0 bases; bases with no gene match: 3. CDR3: CAWSVPDREETQYF. In DNA, the CDR3 is TGTGCCTGGAGTGTCCCGGACAGGGAAGAGACCCAGTACTTC.

The V gene is TRBV19, the J gene TRBJ1-3; TRBD1 might be the D (6 bases). CDR1 LNHDA and CDR2 SQIVND come from the germline V gene (reference sequence). The CDR3 is 17 residues long. Trimming took 5 bases from V and 1 from J, leaving 18 bases between them. The CDR3 DNA is TGTGCCAGTAGTCTGGGGGCCCAGCGAATTTCTGGAAACACCATATATTTT. It encodes CASSLGAQRISGNTIYF.

The chain joins TRBV6-4 to TRBJ1-2; the match to TRBD1 covers 7 bases. CDR3 size: 13 residues. Germline V gene lookup returns CDR1 MRHNA and CDR2 SNTAGT. With 5 bases clipped from V and 6 bases from J, the junction kept 6 bases outside the gene matches. The CDR3 region has the DNA TGTGCCAGCAGTCACAGGGGAGAGGATGGCTACACCTTC. Translating gives CASSHRGEDGYTF.

To note about this clone: The sample contains more than one DNA sequence encoding this CDR3. This chain links TRBV18 with TRBJ2-7, with a tentative D call TRBD1 (6 bases). V was clipped by 6 bases and J by 1 base, with 10 bases between them. The CDR3 runs 13 residues. Germline lookup yields CDR1 KGHSH and CDR2 LQKENI. For the CDR3, the DNA is TGTGCCAGCTCTCCGGACAGTTCCTACGAGCAGTACTTC. Translating it yields CASSPDSSYEQYF. Supplemented by reference TRBV18 and TRBJ2-7, the full variable domain reads NAGVMQNPRHLVRRRGQEARLRCSPMKGHSHVYWYRQLPEEGLKFMVYLQKENIIDESGMPKERFSAEFPKEGPSILRIQQVVRGDSAAYFCASSPDSSYEQYFGPGTRLTVT.

The J gene is TRBJ2-1, the V gene TRBV29-1, with 7 bases fitting TRBD1. The CDR3 is 17 amino acids. Germline CDR1 SQVTM, CDR2 ANQGSEA. V shed 2 bases, J shed 7 bases, and the junction held 17 bases outside the gene matches. The CDR3 bases are TGCAGCGTTGAACCCCGAGGAACAGGGGCGATAAGAAATGAGCAGTTCTTC. Protein: CSVEPRGTGAIRNEQFF.

This chain connects TRBV7-2 to TRBJ1-1, with D perhaps matching TRBD1 (6 bases). Trimming removed 2 bases at V and 0 bases at J, with 10 bases between. Germline CDR1 SGHTA, CDR2 FQGNSA. The CDR3 length is 15 residues. DNA of the CDR3: TGTGCCAGCAGCTTATCGGGGGCCATGAACACTGAAGCTTTCTTT. Translation: CASSLSGAMNTEAFF.

This clone was seen many times. The chain couples TRBV6-5 to TRBJ1-2; 8 bases match TRBD1. The V gene end was trimmed by 6 bases and the J gene end by 5 bases; junction bases not matched to a gene: 8. Germline CDR1 is MNHEY and CDR2 is SVGAGI. CDR3 length equals 14 residues. The CDR3 reads CASSPTGVTYGYTF. The CDR3 bases are TGTGCCAGCAGCCCGACAGGGGTCACGTATGGCTACACCTTC.

J is TRBJ2-7 and V is TRBV5-1, with D tentatively TRBD1 (5 bases). CDR3 length: 13 residues. With 0 bases removed from V and 7 bases from J, the gap between germline ends came to 11 bases. CDR1 SGHRS and CDR2 YFSETQ come from the germline V gene. CDR3 sequence (DNA): TGCGCCAGCAGCTTGGTGGGGCAGGGTGAGCAGTACTTC. It encodes CASSLVGQGEQYF.